This T cell receptor beta chain was captured in a study of blood T cell repertoires in COVID-19. About the research overall: Acute-phase and convalescent COVID-19 samples originated in the United States, Italy and Spain. In each case, the material was cDNA or gDNA derived from T cells, B-cell-depleted T cells, or PBMCs.

With 5 bases removed from V and 0 bases from J, the gap between germline ends came to 2 bases. This CDR3 contains 11 residues. Germline V gene sequence: CDR1 SGHTS, CDR2 YDEGEE. Methods used by the authors: Amplification of reference gene primers provided the estimated nucleated cell counts. Assay used: immunoSEQ multiplex PCR; TCRdb lists only in-frame clones, some missing. The V and J calls and the clone size are those of that table, but D and trimming were determined from the DNA. This table has around 79,000 clones, about 89% appearing once. The sample was peripheral blood. The chain has TRBV5-8 and TRBJ1-1; D unresolved. This clonotype was obtained from a man between 65 and 79 years old with active or convalescent COVID-19. The CDR3: CASSMNTEAFF. The DNA for the CDR3 is TGTGCCAGCAGTATGAACACTGAAGCTTTCTTT.